What follows describes a single T cell receptor beta chain. TCR beta was sequenced from blood CD8+ and CD4+ T cells. TEMRA cells were FACS-enriched, unlike CD8+ and CD4+ T cells, which were negatively isolated. The sample originates from a study of CD8 T cells in Susac syndrome. The RNA input was about 0.5 to 1 ug, and it was reverse transcribed with random hexamers. TCRdb reanalysed the immunoSEQ multiplex PCR reads using MiXCR and keeps one entry per CDR3 protein. The profile covers approximately 68,000 distinct CDR3 sequences, with less than 95% appearing a single time and roughly 0.4% taken by the ten largest. With 5 bases clipped from V and 2 bases from J, the junction kept 11 bases outside the gene matches. The CDR3 covers 18 residues. CDR1 is SEHNR and CDR2 is FQNEAQ in the germline V gene (reference sequence).

The material sequenced was CD8+ T cells from PBMCs. This chain joins TRBV7-9 and TRBJ2-3, with TRBD1 matching over 12 bases. This clonotype was sampled from a human donor with multiple sclerosis. The CDR3 spells CASSPGTGGRHFTDTQYF. CDR3 DNA: TGTGCCAGCAGCCCCGGGACAGGGGGCCGACATTTCACAGATACGCAGTATTTT.